This T cell receptor beta chain was identified during a study of shared clonotypes between healthy human individuals. Using immunoSEQ multiplex PCR, the repertoire was profiled, and TCRdb retains in-frame clones only, with some absent. The sample yields a few million clones, around 93% seen once. With regard to this clone: Its target is not known.

Germline lookup yields CDR1 SGHRS and CDR2 YFSETQ. J lost 5 bases, V lost 1 base, and 5 bases had no gene match. The CDR3 sequence is 14 residues long. The study, taken as a whole, reports: Naive subsets tended to show greater estimated richness than memory subsets. With four donors compared, about 5.2% of naive CD4 clonotypes were shared.

The V and J genes are TRBV5-1 and TRBJ2-5, with 7 nucleotides matching TRBD2. Material for sequencing was naive CD4+ T cells from PBMCs. As for subset: CD45RA+ positively selected. This TCR derives from a man aged 18-30 years in good health. Some clones in this sample may be carry-over from other donors' samples. The CDR3: CASSLIGSGETQYF. The DNA of the CDR3 is TGCGCCAGCAGCTTGATAGGTAGCGGGGAGACCCAGTACTTC.